This record concerns one T cell receptor (beta chain) sequence. Its antigen is unknown. Germline V gene data show CDR1 as LNHDA and CDR2 as SQIVND (reference sequence). The J segment lost 4 bases and the V segment lost 7 bases, leaving 8 bases of the junction unmatched. This CDR3 has 14 amino acids. Method: immunoSEQ multiplex PCR; TCRdb's copy keeps in-frame clones and lacks some. The data show approximately 35,000 clones, with approximately 90% seen just once and 2% to 3% held by the top ten. The data stem from a study of a mutant IDH1 vaccine in newly diagnosed glioma. Study-level information: Either 4-6 weeks after radiotherapy alone or alongside temozolomide, vaccination was begun. Of the patients given treatment, roughly 60% were male and around 40% were female, and a mean age of around 41 years was recorded.

Study-level results: Altogether, approximately 93% of patients exhibited vaccine-induced immune responses.

The time point: week 23, last vaccination. The vaccine gave 300 ug of a 20-mer mutant IDH1 peptide subcutaneously per dose. Astrocytomas that were new, WHO grade 3 or 4, IDH1-mutant and ATRX-lost were present in the donors. Sequences were derived from PBMCs, sampled from a glioma patient whose treatment included an IDH1 peptide vaccine. The receptor was derived from a man in his forties with glioma. This chain joins TRBV19 and TRBJ1-1; 8 bases are shared with TRBD1. The CDR3 bases are TGTGCCAGTACCGCGACAGGGGCCGGCACTGAAGCTTTCTTT. It specifies CASTATGAGTEAFF.